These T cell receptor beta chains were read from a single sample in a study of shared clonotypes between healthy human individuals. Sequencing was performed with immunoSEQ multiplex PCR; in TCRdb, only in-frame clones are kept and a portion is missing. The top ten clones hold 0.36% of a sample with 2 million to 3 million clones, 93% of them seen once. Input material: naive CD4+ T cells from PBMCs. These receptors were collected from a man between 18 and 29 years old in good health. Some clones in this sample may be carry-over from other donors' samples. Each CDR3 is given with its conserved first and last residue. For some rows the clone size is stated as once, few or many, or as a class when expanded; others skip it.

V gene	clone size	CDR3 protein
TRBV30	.	CAGQVSGRVTGELFF
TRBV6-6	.	CASTPRADAYEQYF
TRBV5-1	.	CASSFTTGVEQPQHF
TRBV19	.	CASSATHGYTF
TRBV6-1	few	CASRTRQSQPQHF
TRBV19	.	CASSTRTLSTDTQYF
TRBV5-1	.	CASSPGQNNEKLFF
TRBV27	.	CASSLGPLDYGYTF
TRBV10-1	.	CASSTLDRQWGLLFF
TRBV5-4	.	CAYNREGRGDTIYF
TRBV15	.	CATSRPGQGVEQYF
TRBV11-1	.	CASSPAAWADTQYF
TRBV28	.	CASSPGLAEGNEQFF
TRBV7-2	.	CASSFPTSGASYNEQFF
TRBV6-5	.	CASSYSAGTVYGYTF
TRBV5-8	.	CASSLRRALYEQYF
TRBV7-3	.	CASSLPGLGYGYTF
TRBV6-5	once	CASSTGLVAYNEQFF
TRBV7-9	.	CASRVAGRKETQYF
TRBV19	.	CASGQGVSGNTIYF
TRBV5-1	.	CASSLRTSGHTGELFF
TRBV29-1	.	CYGRPQVNQPQHF
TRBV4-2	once	CASSQQPLAGQETQYF
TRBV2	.	CASSEQLARDNEQFF
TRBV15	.	CATSRDLQGALGEQYF
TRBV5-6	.	CASSLRGVSYNEQFF
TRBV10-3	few	CATETGGNTEAFF
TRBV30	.	CAWKTKPRGVDTQYF
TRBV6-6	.	CASGWGDIGNQPQHF
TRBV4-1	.	CASSQGRYMNTEAFF
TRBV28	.	CASSWGRGTEAFF
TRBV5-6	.	CASSALRTGASGNTIYF
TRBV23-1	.	CATPLGTGLNTEAFF
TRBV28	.	CASSPVRDNQPQHF
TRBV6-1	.	CASRGTSGRYDTQYF
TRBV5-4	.	CASSLQGSGNTIYF
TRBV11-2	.	CASSLGGPFTGELFF
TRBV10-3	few	CAISERGDGYTF
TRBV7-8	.	CASSSQGGTGAYGYTF
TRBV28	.	CASTQTSRGGEQFF
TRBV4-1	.	CASSQDGAGPNQPQHF
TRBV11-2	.	CASSSGTNVVADTQYF
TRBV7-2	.	CASSYASQYEQYF
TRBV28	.	CASSLAGVSSGNTIYF
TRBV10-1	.	CATSRDGTYEQYF
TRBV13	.	CASSLPQGGSLSEAFF